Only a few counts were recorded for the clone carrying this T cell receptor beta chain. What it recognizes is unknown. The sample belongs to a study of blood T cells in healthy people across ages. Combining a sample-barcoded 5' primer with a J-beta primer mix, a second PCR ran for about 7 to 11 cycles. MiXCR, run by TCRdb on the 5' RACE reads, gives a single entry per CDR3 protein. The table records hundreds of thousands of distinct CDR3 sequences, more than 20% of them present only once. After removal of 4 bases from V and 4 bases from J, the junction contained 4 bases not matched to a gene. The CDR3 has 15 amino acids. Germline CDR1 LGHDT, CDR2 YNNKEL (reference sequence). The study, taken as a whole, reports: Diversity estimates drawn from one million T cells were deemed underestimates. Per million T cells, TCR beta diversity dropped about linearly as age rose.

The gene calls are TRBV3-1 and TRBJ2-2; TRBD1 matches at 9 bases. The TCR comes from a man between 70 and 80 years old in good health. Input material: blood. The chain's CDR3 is CASSLHRGLTGELFF. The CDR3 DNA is TGTGCCAGCAGCCTGCACAGGGGGCTCACCGGGGAGCTGTTTTTT.